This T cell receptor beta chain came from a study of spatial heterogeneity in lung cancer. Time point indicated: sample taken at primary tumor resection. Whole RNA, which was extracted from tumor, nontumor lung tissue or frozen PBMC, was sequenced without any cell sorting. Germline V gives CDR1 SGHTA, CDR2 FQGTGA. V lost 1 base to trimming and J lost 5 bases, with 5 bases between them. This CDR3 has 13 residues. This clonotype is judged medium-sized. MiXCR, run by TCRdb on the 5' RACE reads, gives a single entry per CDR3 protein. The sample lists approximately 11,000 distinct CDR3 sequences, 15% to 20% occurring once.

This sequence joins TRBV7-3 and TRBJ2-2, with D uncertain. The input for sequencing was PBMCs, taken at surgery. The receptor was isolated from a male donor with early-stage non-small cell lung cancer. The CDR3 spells CASSLIGTGELFF. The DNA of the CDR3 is TGTGCCAGCAGCTTAATTGGGACCGGGGAGCTGTTTTTT. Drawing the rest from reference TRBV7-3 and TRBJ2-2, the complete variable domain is GAGVSQTPSNKVTEKGKYVELRCDPISGHTALYWYRQSLGQGPEFLIYFQGTGAADDSGLPNDRFFAVRPEGSVSTLKIQRTERGDSAVYLCASSLIGTGELFFGEGSRLTVL.